This T cell receptor beta chain was sequenced during a study of PD-1 blockade in classical Hodgkin lymphoma (dated by TCRdb to 2018 to 2020). About the investigation overall: Nivolumab dosing was 3 mg/kg intravenously every 2 weeks, continuing until either disease progression or unacceptable toxicity. A peripheral blood immune signature of response to PD-1 blockade in classical Hodgkin lymphoma was defined using TCR beta sequencing and CyTOF.

What the research found in general, with its limitations: By C4D1, a significant rise was seen in CD4+ TCR diversity but not in CD8+ TCR diversity (p=0.0027 vs p=0.16), and the rise was most apparent among complete responders (p=0.02). The study was limited to a single clinical trial cohort, and causes of repertoire differences, possibly disease activity or prior therapy, remained undefined. Among trial patients, those achieving complete response had baseline diversity similar to that of newly diagnosed patients, while diversity was significantly lower in partial responders and progressors. Lower diversity was observed in patients in whom nivolumab was started less than 1 year after ASCT, and these patients were excluded from later analyses so that confounding by immune reconstitution would be avoided. Baseline TCR diversity was reported to be lower in newly diagnosed patients than in healthy donors, and even lower in relapsed/refractory patients.

This clone was seen only a few times. Its antigen is currently not known. No much larger clone is present one base from it, and per-base qualities are unavailable. Interpreted using the paper, the time point label stands for: cycle 2 day 1 (C2D1) of nivolumab. All trial patients had relapsed after autologous stem cell transplantation, with cohorts A, B and C differing in prior brentuximab vedotin exposure. A total of over 55 patients with relapsed/refractory classical Hodgkin lymphoma made up the trial cohort, and each patient's best overall response was complete response, partial response or progressive disease. Trial patients were treated with single-agent nivolumab in the multi-cohort phase II CheckMate 205 trial. An independent review committee assessed best overall response by applying the 2007 International Working Group response criteria. PBMCs from the trial were collected at three points: immediately before nivolumab initiation (C1D1), and during therapy at cycle 2 day 1 and cycle 4 day 1. After peripheral blood was drawn into 8 mL Vacutainer Cell Preparation Tubes, PBMCs were isolated by centrifugation and then cryopreserved.

Measured from the cysteine to the phenylalanine, the CDR3 is 13 residues long. Here the CDR3 DNA is all that survives: 39 bases in frame from base 1. Between the V and J ends, shortened by 5 bases and 9 bases respectively, the junction contains 14 bases. Per the germline V gene, SGHTA is the CDR1 and FQGNSA is the CDR2. The Qiagen DNeasy kit was used to extract genomic DNA both from unsorted PBMCs and from the negatively selected CD4+ and CD8+ fractions. TCR beta CDR3 regions were amplified by immunoSEQ multiplex PCR using primers annealing to V and J segments. A synthetic immune receptor repertoire was used to minimize amplification bias, and remaining bias was computationally removed after sequencing. The original methods were these. Repertoire diversity was quantified as the Shannon entropy index using custom Python scripts. Unsorted, CD4+ and CD8+ repertoires were examined separately, except in combined analyses, for which CD4+ and CD8+ sequences were merged in silico. A clone counted as expanded when the clone's frequency after treatment rose at least 2-fold relative to C1D1, and clones undetected at baseline were given a pseudocount of 0.5. Clones with 0 or 1 copy at C1D1 were defined as singleton clones, while clones with 2 or more copies were defined as non-singleton clones. Clones expanded in unsorted samples were assigned a CD4+, CD8+ or unknown annotation through matching of protein sequences in sorted samples from the same patient. Wilcoxon tests were applied to paired samples to test diversity changes from C1D1 to C4D1. TCRdb re-hosts the immuneACCESS table, in-frame sequences only. Its copies lack some clones; in the studies checked, an unresolved V gene accounts for under half of them, and the cause for the rest is not known. The V and J calls and the clone size are those of that table, but D and trimming were determined from the DNA. A total of about 98,000 clones appear in this sample, roughly 80% of them only once. The top ten hold approximately 15% of the sample.

The V and J genes are TRBV7-2 and TRBJ2-1; the D gene assignment is ambiguous. The clonotype was recovered from a human donor with classical Hodgkin lymphoma. Specimen: peripheral blood mononuclear cells (PBMCs), collected before the second cycle of nivolumab. The CDR3 protein is CASSPRVLGEQFF. The bases are TGTGCCAGCAGCCCAAGGGTTCTGGGTGAGCAGTTCTTC.